Below, 17 T cell receptor beta chains from the same sample are listed, as sequenced in a study of cytomegalovirus exposure and HLA in healthy donors. 60 Vbeta and 13 Jbeta primers were used in PCR. Measured with immunoSEQ multiplex PCR; TCRdb has only the in-frame clones, and not every one. In total, the table holds approximately 100,000 clones. The sample comprised PBMCs. These receptors all stem from a man aged 40-55 years in good health and CMV-seronegative.

The chain couples TRBV4-3 to TRBJ2-1; possibly TRBD1 for D (6 bases). The germline gives CDR1 LGHNA, CDR2 YSLEER. V lost 0 bases and J lost 7, with 16 bases in between. The CDR3 is 16 amino acids. CDR3 nucleotide sequence: TGCGCCAGCAGCCAAGATGATTCCCAGGGGTGGAATGAGCAGTTCTTC. Translation: CASSQDDSQGWNEQFF.

The rearrangement links TRBV18 to TRBJ2-1, with 8 bases fitting TRBD2. V was clipped by 3 bases and J by 6 bases; unmatched bases: 4. The germline gives CDR1 KGHSH, CDR2 LQKENI. This CDR3 is 14 amino acids long. CDR3 loop: CASSPGLARNEQFF. The CDR3 bases are TGTGCCAGCTCACCCGGACTAGCCCGCAATGAGCAGTTCTTC.

The V call is TRBV30, the J call TRBJ2-5; 7 bases align to TRBD2. Germline V gene lookup returns CDR1 GTSNPN and CDR2 SVGIG (reference sequence). V lost 5 bases to trimming and J lost 11 bases; unmatched junction nucleotides: 11. This CDR3 has 12 residues. CDR3 protein: CAWDGEAGEQYF. CDR3 bases: TGTGCCTGGGACGGAGAGGCGGGGGAGCAGTACTTC. Supplemented by reference TRBV30 and TRBJ2-5, the full variable domain reads SQTIHQWPATLVQPVGSPLSLECTVEGTSNPNLYWYRQAAGRGLQLLFYSVGIGQISSEVPQNLSASRPQDRQFILSSKKLLLSDSGFYLCAWDGEAGEQYFGPGTRLLVL.

The V gene is TRBV5-1, the J gene TRBJ2-5; D gene ambiguous. V lost 5 bases to trimming and J lost 5 bases, with 7 bases between them. Germline V gene data show CDR1 as SGHRS and CDR2 as YFSETQ. The CDR3 loop spans 11 amino acids. The CDR3 DNA follows: TGCGCCAGCAGGAAGGAGGAGACCCAGTACTTC. Protein sequence: CASRKEETQYF.

V is TRBV6-6 and J is TRBJ1-3; possibly TRBD1 for D (6 bases). There are 16 residues in the CDR3. Trimming removed 9 bases at V and 0 bases at J, with 18 bases between. Looked up from germline, CDR1 is MNHNY and CDR2 is SVGAGI (reference sequence). CDR3 sequence (DNA): TGTGCCAGACGAATGAGGGGGTACCGCTCTGGAAACACCATATATTTT. Translating gives CARRMRGYRSGNTIYF.

The chain has TRBV7-2 and TRBJ2-1, with D possibly matching TRBD2 (5 bases). The CDR3 covers 13 residues. V gave up 5 bases and J gave up 6 bases, with 11 bases separating them. Germline V gene lookup returns CDR1 SGHTA and CDR2 FQGNSA. CDR3: CASSLDYANEQFF. DNA of the CDR3: TGTGCCAGCAGCCTAGACTACGCCAATGAGCAGTTCTTC.

This sequence joins TRBV28 and TRBJ2-7, with 8 bases that match TRBD2. Germline lookup yields CDR1 MDHEN and CDR2 SYDVKM. After removal of 6 bases from V and 1 base from J, the junction contained 17 bases not matched to a gene. The CDR3 length is 18 residues. The CDR3 nucleotides are TGTGCCAGCAGCCACTTCGGACTAGCAGGGAGTTATTCCTACGAGCAGTACTTC. Protein: CASSHFGLAGSYSYEQYF.

This chain uses TRBV6-1 with TRBJ1-1; possible D gene TRBD1, 6 bases. Germline values: CDR1 MNHNS, CDR2 SASEGT. The CDR3 length is 14 residues. Trimming took off 6 bases at V and 2 bases at J, with 13 bases between the two ends. CDR3 protein: CASRKGDTNTEAFF. The CDR3 DNA reads TGTGCCAGCAGAAAGGGGGACACAAACACTGAAGCTTTCTTT.

The chain couples TRBV7-9 to TRBJ1-4; maybe TRBD1 (5 bases). Trimming removed 1 base from V and 4 bases from J, with 7 bases in between. The CDR3 covers 14 residues. The germline gives CDR1 SEHNR, CDR2 FQNEAQ (reference sequence). CDR3 region: CASSLDRNNEKLFF. As DNA, the CDR3 is TGTGCCAGCAGCTTAGACAGGAATAATGAAAAACTGTTTTTT. The full variable domain, in which reference TRBV7-9 and TRBJ1-4 provide the parts outside the CDR3, is DTGVSQNPRHKITKRGQNVTFRCDPISEHNRLYWYRQTLGQGPEFLTYFQNEAQLEKSRLLSDRFSAERPKGSFSTLEIQRTEQGDSAMYLCASSLDRNNEKLFFGSGTQLSVL.

This sequence joins TRBV4-1 and TRBJ2-1; 11 bases align to TRBD2. The germline gives CDR1 MGHRA, CDR2 YSYEKL. After removal of 6 bases from V and 9 bases from J, the junction contained 10 bases not matched to a gene. The CDR3 is made up of 15 amino acids. DNA of the CDR3: TGCGCCAGCAGGCCTTTAGCGGGGGGGCTTAGTGAGCAGTTCTTC. Translated, it gives CASRPLAGGLSEQFF.

The chain combines TRBV7-9 with TRBJ2-1; 12 bases match TRBD2. After removal of 5 bases from V and 8 bases from J, the junction contained 13 bases not matched to a gene. This CDR3 is 17 amino acids long. Germline CDR1 is SEHNR and CDR2 is FQNEAQ (reference sequence). The CDR3: CASSPYPSGRAEDEQFF. In DNA, the CDR3 is TGTGCCAGCAGCCCTTACCCTAGCGGGAGGGCCGAGGATGAGCAGTTCTTC.

The chain combines TRBV18 with TRBJ1-2; 7 nucleotides match TRBD1. The CDR3 is made up of 17 amino acids. CDR1 and CDR2 from the germline V gene are KGHSH and LQKENI. Trimming cost V 3 bases and J 4 bases; bases outside gene matches: 14. CDR3 nucleotide sequence: TGTGCCAGCTCACCGTTACAAGGCCAACAGGGGATCTATGGCTACACCTTC. It specifies CASSPLQGQQGIYGYTF.

CDR3: CASSLARGGSPLHF. The CDR3 nucleotides are TGCGCCAGCAGCTTGGCCAGGGGAGGGTCACCCCTCCACTTT. V gene TRBV5-1 combines with J gene TRBJ1-6, with D possibly matching TRBD1 (6 bases). CDR3 length equals 14 residues. V lost 0 bases and J lost 10, with 11 bases in between. CDR1 and CDR2 (germline): SGHRS, YFSETQ.

This sequence joins TRBV6-6 and TRBJ2-1; 7 positions match TRBD2. Germline CDR1 is MNHNY and CDR2 is SVGAGI (reference sequence). Trimming took 4 bases from V and 5 from J; bases not matched to a gene: 8. The CDR3 spans 15 residues. The CDR3, as DNA: TGTGCCAGCAGTTCTGGGCTAGCGGAGGACAATGAGCAGTTCTTC. It specifies CASSSGLAEDNEQFF.

V usage is TRBV5-4 and J usage is TRBJ1-2; 9 positions agree with TRBD1. The CDR3 has 15 residues. Germline V gene data show CDR1 as SGHNT and CDR2 as YYREEE (reference sequence). With V trimmed by 4 bases and J by 3 bases, 7 bases remained unmatched. The CDR3 DNA reads TGTGCCAGCAGCCATAACCGGGACAGGGACTATGGCTACACCTTC. It specifies CASSHNRDRDYGYTF. The entire variable domain, with the rest obtained from reference TRBV5-4 and TRBJ1-2, is as follows: ETGVTQSPTHLIKTRGQQVTLRCSSQSGHNTVSWYQQALGQGPQFIFQYYREEENGRGNFPPRFSGLQFPNYSSELNVNALELDDSALYLCASSHNRDRDYGYTFGSGTRLTVV.

V usage is TRBV5-1 and J usage is TRBJ2-7; D gene unclear. CDR1 and CDR2 (germline): SGHRS, YFSETQ. The length of the CDR3 is 14 residues. Trimming took 0 bases from V and 0 from J, leaving 7 bases between them. The CDR3 bases are TGCGCCAGCAGCTTGGGTCAGGCCTCCTACGAGCAGTACTTC. This codes for CASSLGQASYEQYF.

The CDR3 DNA reads TGTGCCAGCAGCCCGCTTACTAGCGGGAAAGCACTAGGCACAGATACGCAGTATTTT. Its translation is CASSPLTSGKALGTDTQYF. V usage is TRBV28 and J usage is TRBJ2-3, with 10 bases aligning to TRBD2. J was trimmed by 1 base and V by 6 bases; bases with no gene match: 16. CDR1 is MDHEN, CDR2 SYDVKM, per germline. The CDR3 has 19 residues.